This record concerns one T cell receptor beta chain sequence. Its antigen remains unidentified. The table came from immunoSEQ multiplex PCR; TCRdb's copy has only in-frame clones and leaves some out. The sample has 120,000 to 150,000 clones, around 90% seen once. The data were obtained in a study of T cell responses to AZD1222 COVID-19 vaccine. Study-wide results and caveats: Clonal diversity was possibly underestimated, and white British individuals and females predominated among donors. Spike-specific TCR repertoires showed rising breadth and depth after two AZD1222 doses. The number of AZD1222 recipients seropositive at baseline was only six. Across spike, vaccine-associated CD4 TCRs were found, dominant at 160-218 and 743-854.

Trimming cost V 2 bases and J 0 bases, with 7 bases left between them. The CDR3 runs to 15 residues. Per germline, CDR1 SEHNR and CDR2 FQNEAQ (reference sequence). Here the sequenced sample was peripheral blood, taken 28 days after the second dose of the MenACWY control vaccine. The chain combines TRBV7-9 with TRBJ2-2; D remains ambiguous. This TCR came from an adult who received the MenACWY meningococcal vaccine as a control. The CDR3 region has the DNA TGTGCCAGCAGCTTACTTGGGGCGAACACCGGGGAGCTGTTTTTT. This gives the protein CASSLLGANTGELFF.